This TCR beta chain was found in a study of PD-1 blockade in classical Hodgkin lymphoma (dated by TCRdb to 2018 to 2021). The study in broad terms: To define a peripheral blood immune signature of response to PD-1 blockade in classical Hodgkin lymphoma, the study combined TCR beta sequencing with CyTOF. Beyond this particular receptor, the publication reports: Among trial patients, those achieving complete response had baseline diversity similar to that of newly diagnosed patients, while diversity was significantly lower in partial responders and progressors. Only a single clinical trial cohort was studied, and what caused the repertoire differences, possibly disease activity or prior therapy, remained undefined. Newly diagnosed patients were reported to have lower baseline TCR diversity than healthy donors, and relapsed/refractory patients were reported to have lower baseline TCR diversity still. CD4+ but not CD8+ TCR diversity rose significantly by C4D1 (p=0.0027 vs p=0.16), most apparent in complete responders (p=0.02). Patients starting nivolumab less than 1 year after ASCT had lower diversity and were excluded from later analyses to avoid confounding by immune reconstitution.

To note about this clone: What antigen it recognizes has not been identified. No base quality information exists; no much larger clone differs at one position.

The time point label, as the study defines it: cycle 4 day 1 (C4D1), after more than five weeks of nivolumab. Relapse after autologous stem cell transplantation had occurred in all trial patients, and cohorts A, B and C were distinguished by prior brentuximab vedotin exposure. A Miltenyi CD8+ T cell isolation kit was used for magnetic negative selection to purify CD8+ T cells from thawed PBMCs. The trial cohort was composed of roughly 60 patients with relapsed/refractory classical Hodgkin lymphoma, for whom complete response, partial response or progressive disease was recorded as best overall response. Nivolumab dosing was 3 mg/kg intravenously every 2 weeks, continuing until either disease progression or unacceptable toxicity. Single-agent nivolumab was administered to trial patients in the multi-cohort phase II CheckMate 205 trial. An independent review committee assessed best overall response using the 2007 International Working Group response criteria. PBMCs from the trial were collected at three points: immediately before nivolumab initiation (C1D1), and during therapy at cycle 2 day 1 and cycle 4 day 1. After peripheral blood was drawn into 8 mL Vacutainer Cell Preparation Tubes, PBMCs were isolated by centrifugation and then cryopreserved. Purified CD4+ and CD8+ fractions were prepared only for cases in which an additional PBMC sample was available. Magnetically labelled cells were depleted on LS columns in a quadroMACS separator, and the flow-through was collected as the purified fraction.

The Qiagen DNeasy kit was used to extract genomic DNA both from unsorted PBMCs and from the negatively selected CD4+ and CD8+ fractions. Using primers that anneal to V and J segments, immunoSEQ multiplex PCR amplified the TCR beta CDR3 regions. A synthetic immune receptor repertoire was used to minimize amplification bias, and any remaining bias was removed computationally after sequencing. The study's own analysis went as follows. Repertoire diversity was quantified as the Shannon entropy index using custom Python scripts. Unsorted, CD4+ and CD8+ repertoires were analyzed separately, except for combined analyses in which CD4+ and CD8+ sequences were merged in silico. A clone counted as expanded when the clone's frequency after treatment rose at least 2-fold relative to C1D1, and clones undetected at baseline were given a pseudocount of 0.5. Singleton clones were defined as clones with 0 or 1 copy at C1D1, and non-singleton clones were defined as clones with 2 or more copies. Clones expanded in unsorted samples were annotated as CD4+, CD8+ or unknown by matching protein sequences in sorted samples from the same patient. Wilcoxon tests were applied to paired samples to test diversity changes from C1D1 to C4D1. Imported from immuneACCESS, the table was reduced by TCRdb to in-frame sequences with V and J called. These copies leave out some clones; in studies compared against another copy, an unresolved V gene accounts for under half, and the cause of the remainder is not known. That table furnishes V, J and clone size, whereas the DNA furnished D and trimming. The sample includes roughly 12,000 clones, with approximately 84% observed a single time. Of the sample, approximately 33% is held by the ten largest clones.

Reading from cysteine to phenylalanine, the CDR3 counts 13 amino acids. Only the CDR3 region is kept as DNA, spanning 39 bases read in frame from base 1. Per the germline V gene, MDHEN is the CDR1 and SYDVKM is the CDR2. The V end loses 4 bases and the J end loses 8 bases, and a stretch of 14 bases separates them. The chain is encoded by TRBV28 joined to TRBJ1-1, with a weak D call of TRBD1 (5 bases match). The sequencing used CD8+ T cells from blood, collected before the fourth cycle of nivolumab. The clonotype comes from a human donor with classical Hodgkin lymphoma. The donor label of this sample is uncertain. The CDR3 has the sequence CASSSGSLGEAFF. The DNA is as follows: TGTGCCAGCAGTTCAGGGTCCCTAGGCGAAGCTTTCTTT.